Listed below are T cell receptor beta chains from one sample, sequenced in a study of sequential checkpoint blockade in melanoma. Some clones are missing from TCRdb's copy, which holds only in-frame ones; the method was immunoSEQ multiplex PCR. This sample has more than 8,000 clones; around three fifths occur once, and the top ten carry roughly 41%. The material sequenced was CD8+ T cells sorted from blood (inferred from file names), taken from a patient given nivolumab and ipilimumab in sequence. The receptors derive from a human donor with melanoma. Each CDR3 is given with its conserved first and last residue. Fields, in order: J gene, D gene, V gene, clone size, CDR3 DNA, CDR3 protein. A D gene is named only where the DNA matches it firmly. Rows give clone size only sometimes, using once, few, many, or a class for an expanded clone.

TRBJ2-7 NA TRBV10-2 NA TGCGCCACCGCCTCTAGAGGCTACGAGCAGTACTTC CATASRGYEQYF
TRBJ1-4 TRBD1 TRBV27 NA TGTGCCAGCAGTTGGACAGGGACTAATGAAAAACTGTTTTTT CASSWTGTNEKLFF
TRBJ2-7 TRBD1 TRBV6-5 NA TGTGCCAGCAGTGACGACAGGGAGACCTACGAGCAGTACTTC CASSDDRETYEQYF
TRBJ1-2 TRBD1 TRBV5-4 few TGTGCCAGCAGCTGGGGACAGGGGGTTAACTATGGCTACACCTTC CASSWGQGVNYGYTF
TRBJ2-1 TRBD2 TRBV5-1 few TGCGCCAGCAGCTTGCGTGCTAGCGGGCGATACAATGAGCAGTTCTTC CASSLRASGRYNEQFF
TRBJ1-2 NA TRBV7-2 NA TGTGCCAGCAGCTTACCAGGATCCTATGGCTACACCTTC CASSLPGSYGYTF
TRBJ2-3 NA TRBV4-3 NA TGCGCCAGCAGCCAAGATCGCGGGCGGGGGCAACGAGATACGCAGTATTTT CASSQDRGRGQRDTQYF
TRBJ2-7 NA TRBV11-2 NA TGTGCCAGCAGCTTAGGGTCAGGGCGCGAGCAGTACTTC CASSLGSGREQYF
TRBJ1-2 NA TRBV20-1 NA TGCAGTGCCTACTTAATAGACACCTTC CSAYLIDTF
TRBJ2-1 TRBD1 TRBV7-6 NA TGTGCCAGCAGCCCCGGGACAGGCCCATACAATGAGCAGTTCTTC CASSPGTGPYNEQFF
TRBJ2-5 NA TRBV9 NA TGTGCCAGCAGCTCAGAGGCGGGCGTGGAGACCCAGTACTTC CASSSEAGVETQYF
TRBJ2-7 NA TRBV11-2 NA TGTGCCAGCAGCTTGTGGCAGACCTACGAGCAGTACTTC CASSLWQTYEQYF
TRBJ2-7 NA TRBV27 NA TGTGCCAGCAGTTTGGCGGGGGCCCTCGGGGGCGAGCAGTACTTC CASSLAGALGGEQYF
TRBJ1-2 TRBD1 TRBV10-3 few TGTGCCATCAGTGAAAAGGGACAGGGGGCTGGCTACACCTTC CAISEKGQGAGYTF
TRBJ1-6 TRBD1 TRBV7-9 medium-sized TGTGCCAGCAGCGCAGGACAGGACGGACTCCACTTT CASSAGQDGLHF
TRBJ1-1 NA TRBV5-1 NA TGCGCCAGCAGCTGGACCGGGGGGTCAGCTTTCTTT CASSWTGGSAFF
TRBJ2-2 NA TRBV14 few TGTGCCAGCAGCAAGGGGTTACCCGGGGAGCTGTTTTTT CASSKGLPGELFF
TRBJ1-1 TRBD1 TRBV9 NA TGTGCCAGCAGCGCGGGCGTAGGGGGCGCAGGTACTGAAGCTTTCTTT CASSAGVGGAGTEAFF
TRBJ1-1 NA TRBV7-9 NA TGTGCCAGCAGCTTAGCGTCTACGGGGGCTGAAGCTTTCTTT CASSLASTGAEAFF
TRBJ1-2 NA TRBV28 once TGTGCCAGCAGGGGACTTAACTATGGCTACACCTTC CASRGLNYGYTF
TRBJ2-3 TRBD2 TRBV6-1 NA TGTGCCAGCAGAGGGGACTACGCAGTCGATACGCAGTATTTT CASRGDYAVDTQYF
TRBJ1-2 TRBD1 TRBV29-1 few TGCAGCGCCGGACAGGGAGGCGGCTACACCTTC CSAGQGGGYTF